The sequence of this T cell receptor beta chain was determined in a study of cytomegalovirus exposure and HLA in healthy donors. As for this clone: As yet, its antigen is unknown.

TCRdb keeps only in-frame clones here, not all; method: immunoSEQ multiplex PCR. Counted here are about 49,000 clones, 94% occurring once; the ten biggest clones make up approximately 8.1%. Trimming took 3 bases from V and 4 from J; bases not matched to a gene: 7. The CDR3 extends over 15 amino acids. Germline CDR1 and CDR2: LNHDA and SQIVND (reference sequence). Findings and limits, study-wide: High specificity and sensitivity for cytomegalovirus status were reported for the classifier.

Sequencing was carried out using PBMCs. The rearrangement links TRBV19 to TRBJ2-7; TRBD2 matches 9 bases. The sequence was collected from a woman aged 18-29 years in good health and CMV-seropositive. CDR3 coding DNA: TGTGCCAGTAGTATCTATAGCGGGAGTTTGTACGAGCAGTACTTC. Translation gives CASSIYSGSLYEQYF.